A single sample gave rise to the 11 T cell receptor beta chains below, sequenced in a study of T cell responses to AZD1222 COVID-19 vaccine. Profiled with immunoSEQ multiplex PCR; TCRdb holds only in-frame clones, not every one. The sample has approximately 170,000 clones; around 88% are singletons. Sequencing was performed on peripheral blood, taken 28 days after the second AZD1222 dose. These receptor sequences come from an adult who received the AZD1222 COVID-19 vaccine.

This clone was picked up one time. The J gene is TRBJ2-7, the V gene TRBV4-2, with D maybe TRBD2 (6 bases). Trimming removed 4 bases from V and 3 bases from J, with 10 bases in between. Germline CDR1 LGHNA, CDR2 YNFKEQ. The CDR3 consists of 13 residues. The CDR3 region has the DNA TGTGCCAGCAGCCCGGGACTCATCTACGAGCAGTACTTC. Its protein is CASSPGLIYEQYF.

This chain links TRBV7-9 with TRBJ2-6, with a weak D call TRBD2 (5 bases). The CDR3 has 15 amino acids. Between the trimmed V and J ends, which lost 0 bases and 3 bases, there was a span of 6 bases. Germline assignment: CDR1 SEHNR and CDR2 FQNEAQ (reference sequence). CDR3 sequence reads: CASSLAGVGANVLTF. For the CDR3, the DNA is TGTGCCAGCAGCTTAGCCGGGGTTGGGGCCAACGTCCTGACTTTC.

The rearrangement uses TRBV5-1 and TRBJ1-1; 7 bases line up with TRBD1. From germline, CDR1 is SGHRS and CDR2 YFSETQ. V lost 0 bases and J lost 2; bases outside the gene matches: 7. The CDR3 contains 16 residues. This CDR3 reads CASSLDGRGANTEAFF. As DNA, the CDR3 is TGCGCCAGCAGCTTGGATGGCAGGGGGGCTAACACTGAAGCTTTCTTT.

This chain joins TRBV6-5 and TRBJ1-1; D gene uncertain. The CDR3 contains 14 residues. Trimming took off 0 bases at V and 3 bases at J, with 8 bases between the two ends. The germline CDR1 and CDR2 sequences are MNHEY and SVGAGI. The CDR3 DNA sequence: TGTGCCAGCAGTTACTCGAACGGGGACACTGAAGCTTTCTTT. This sequence encodes CASSYSNGDTEAFF.

V and J are TRBV3-1 (or the pseudogene TRBV3-2) and TRBJ1-1; no clear D gene. V dropped 1 base and J dropped 5 bases, with 8 bases sitting between them. This CDR3 comprises 13 residues. Germline CDR1 LGHDT, CDR2 YNNKEL (reference sequence). CDR3 nucleotide sequence: TGTGCCAGCAGCCAAGCCCGGGGTACTGAAGCTTTCTTT. Its translation is CASSQARGTEAFF.

This rearrangement joins TRBV5-4 to TRBJ2-5; D not resolved. This CDR3 spans 13 amino acids. CDR1 is SGHNT, CDR2 YYREEE, per germline (reference sequence). V was pared by 2 bases and J by 5 bases, with 10 bases between. CDR3 amino acids: CASSLVAGETQYF. CDR3 nucleotide sequence: TGTGCCAGCAGCTTAGTGGCCGGGGAGACCCAGTACTTC.

This chain links TRBV6-5 with TRBJ1-5; D call uncertain. The germline V and J ends were trimmed by 0 bases and 5 bases, with 5 bases remaining between them. The CDR3 has 13 residues. Germline V CDR1 and CDR2: MNHEY, SVGAGI. DNA for the CDR3: TGTGCCAGCAGTTACTCAGCATATCAGCCCCAGCATTTT. Amino acids: CASSYSAYQPQHF.

Remarks on this clone: In the same sample, other DNA sequences code for this CDR3. This chain links TRBV25-1 with TRBJ1-4, with 10 positions matching TRBD1. CDR3 size: 15 residues. In germline, CDR1 is MGHDK, CDR2 SYGVNS. Unmatched junction bases numbered 6, after V lost 3 bases and J lost 8 bases. DNA of the CDR3: TGTGCCAGCAGTGATCCGGGACAGGGGAGCGAAAAACTGTTTTTT. This translates into CASSDPGQGSEKLFF.

The rearrangement links TRBV6-5 to TRBJ1-5, with D possibly matching TRBD1 (6 bases). Germline CDR1 is MNHEY and CDR2 is SVGAGI. This CDR3 spans 14 amino acids. The V and J ends lost 8 bases and 2 bases respectively, with 13 bases between them. CDR3 loop: CASDGGAGNQPQHF. Here the CDR3 DNA reads TGTGCCAGCGATGGGGGCGCCGGCAATCAGCCCCAGCATTTT.

This chain uses TRBV27 with TRBJ2-7; D gene uncertain. Trimming took 2 bases from V and 5 from J, leaving 10 bases between them. CDR1 and CDR2 from the germline V gene are MNHEY and SMNVEV (reference sequence). The CDR3 length is 13 residues. In DNA form, the CDR3 reads TGTGCCAGCAGTTTAGCACCTTGGGACGAGCAGTACTTC. Translated: CASSLAPWDEQYF.

CDR3 sequence: CASSLKDTQYF. As DNA, the CDR3 is TGCGCCAGCAGCTTAAAGGATACGCAGTATTTT. The V and J genes are TRBV5-1 and TRBJ2-3; D call uncertain. This CDR3 spans 11 amino acids. Germline CDR1 reads SGHRS; CDR2 reads YFSETQ. V was pared by 2 bases and J by 6 bases, with 4 bases between.